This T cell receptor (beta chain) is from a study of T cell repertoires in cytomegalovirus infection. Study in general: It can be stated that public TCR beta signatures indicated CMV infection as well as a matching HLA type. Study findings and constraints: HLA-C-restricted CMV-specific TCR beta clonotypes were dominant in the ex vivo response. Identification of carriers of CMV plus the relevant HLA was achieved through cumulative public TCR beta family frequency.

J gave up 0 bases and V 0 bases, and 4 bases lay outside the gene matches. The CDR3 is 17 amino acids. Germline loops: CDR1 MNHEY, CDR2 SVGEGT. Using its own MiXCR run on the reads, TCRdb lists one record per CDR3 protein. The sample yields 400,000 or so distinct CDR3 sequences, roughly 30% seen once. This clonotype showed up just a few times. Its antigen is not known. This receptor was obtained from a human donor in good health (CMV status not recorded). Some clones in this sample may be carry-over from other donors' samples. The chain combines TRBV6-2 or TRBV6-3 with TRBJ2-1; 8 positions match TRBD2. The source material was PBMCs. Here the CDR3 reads CASSYSDSGISYNEQFF. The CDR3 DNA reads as TGTGCCAGCAGTTACTCAGATAGCGGGATCTCCTACAATGAGCAGTTCTTC.